These T cell receptor beta chains were read from a single sample in a study of CD8 T cells in Susac syndrome. TCRdb independently ran MiXCR on the immunoSEQ multiplex PCR reads; one entry per CDR3 protein. The sample carries 60,000 to 75,000 distinct CDR3 sequences, approximately 95% recorded once. Input material: CD8+ T cells from PBMCs. The receptors originated from a human donor in good health. The CDR3 runs from the conserved cysteine through the conserved F or W. Each record gives: V gene, J gene, CDR3 protein.

TRBV7-9	TRBJ1-3	CASSFPGPDSGNTIYF
TRBV29-1	TRBJ2-2	CSVARDRYTGELFF
TRBV29-1	TRBJ1-2	CSVRVSNYGYTF
TRBV7-9	TRBJ1-5	CASSPIDGSNQPQHF
TRBV7-3	TRBJ1-2	CASSLTGDGGYTF
TRBV7-9	TRBJ2-1	CASSLSPYNEQFF
TRBV30	TRBJ2-2	CAWSWTGGTGELFF
TRBV9	TRBJ2-5	CASSDPFQETQYF
TRBV29-1	TRBJ2-7	CSVLGGADEQYF
TRBV29-1	TRBJ2-1	CSVVGGGYNEQFF
TRBV7-9	TRBJ2-1	CASSLTGFYNEQFF
TRBV13	TRBJ2-1	CASSSIRTSYNEQFF
TRBV9	TRBJ1-1	CASSDRSLDGEAFF
TRBV30	TRBJ2-2	CAWEWITGELFF
TRBV9	TRBJ2-7	CASSVDSGQGTYEQYF
TRBV19	TRBJ1-1	CATVRGVYTEAFF
TRBV6-5	TRBJ2-2	CASSYSGRGATGELFF
TRBV7-9	TRBJ2-2	CASSSRDLGELFF
TRBV14	TRBJ2-1	CASSRYRDPPYNEQFF
TRBV6-2/TRBV6-3	TRBJ1-5	CASSYEESSGGRQPQHF
TRBV6-6	TRBJ2-5	CASSYLTSGGPETQYF
TRBV5-1	TRBJ2-7	CASSSSPGAYEQYF
TRBV29-1	TRBJ2-2	CSVGVRPGELFF
TRBV2	TRBJ2-3	CAFKELTDTQYF
TRBV2	TRBJ2-5	CASSDMGTHGQETQYF
TRBV6-4	TRBJ1-5	CASNLGRIGNQPQHF
TRBV18	TRBJ1-5	CASSPNPAAYQPQHF
TRBV6-5	TRBJ2-1	CASSSAGNEQFF
TRBV5-6	TRBJ2-5	CASSLDFESRETQYF
TRBV28	TRBJ1-5	CASSIPGTQIQPQHF
TRBV7-9	TRBJ1-2	CASSFPGQANYGYTF
TRBV4-1	TRBJ1-5	CASSPTVGVRSNQPQHF
TRBV2	TRBJ2-6	CASTTGPGANVLTF
TRBV30	TRBJ1-2	CALPRPHASYGYTF
TRBV12-3/TRBV12-4	TRBJ1-5	CASSLAGRPQHF
TRBV6-5	TRBJ1-5	CASSTGVQSNQPQHF
TRBV27	TRBJ2-5	CASSLRDRGPGETQYF
TRBV27	TRBJ1-1	CASSLWGPGTEAFF
TRBV2	TRBJ1-1	CASSYRGLGTEAFF
TRBV2	TRBJ1-2	CATSPGQGYGYTF
TRBV7-2	TRBJ1-2	CASSLDRAFNYGYTF